This passage covers 17 T cell receptor beta chains from one sample sequenced in a study of spatial heterogeneity in lung cancer. Each CDR3 protein is one row after TCRdb ran MiXCR on the 5' RACE reads. Seen here are approximately 13,000 distinct CDR3 sequences, under 6% observed once, and the top ten hold approximately 25%. Study-level points and caveats: Tumoral mutation counts were tracked by counts of expanded intratumoral alpha and beta TCRs.

Time point defined: sample taken at primary tumor resection. No cognate antigen is known for these TCRs. The input for sequencing was lung tumor tissue, taken at surgery. These receptors were taken from a male donor with early-stage non-small cell lung cancer.

This clonotype was recorded many times. With the library built for alpha chains, this beta chain is off target and its frequency is not meaningful. The chain joins TRBV6-2 or TRBV6-3 to TRBJ2-7; the match to TRBD2 covers 10 bases. J lost 5 bases, V lost 7 bases, and 11 bases had no gene match. The CDR3 consists of 15 residues. Per the germline V gene, CDR1 is MNHEY and CDR2 is SVGEGT. CDR3 in amino acids: CASTNGLAGDHEQYF. CDR3 nucleotides: TGTGCCAGCACCAACGGTCTAGCGGGGGACCACGAGCAGTACTTC.

In its sample, this clonotype was seen a few times. A library made for alpha chains picked up this beta chain off target, so its size means little. The genes are TRBV11-3 and TRBJ1-6; D unclear. The CDR3 covers 14 residues. Germline CDR1 is SGHNT and CDR2 is YENEEA. V was clipped by 5 bases and J by 9 bases, with 14 bases between them. CDR3 nucleotide sequence: TGTGCCAGCAGCCAGCGAGGTTTCGGTTCACCCCTCCACTTT. Amino acid sequence: CASSQRGFGSPLHF.

This clonotype was counted between two and nine times. This beta chain was picked up by a library intended for alpha chains and is off target, so its count carries little meaning. The chain uses TRBV5-4 and TRBJ2-5; 9 bases map to TRBD1. The CDR3 contains 14 residues. V gave up 2 bases and J gave up 5 bases; unmatched junction bases: 4. CDR1 is SGHNT and CDR2 is YYREEE in the germline V gene (reference sequence). The CDR3 is CASSLTGGRETQYF. In nucleotides, the CDR3 is TGTGCCAGCAGCTTAACAGGGGGCCGGGAGACCCAGTACTTC.

Turning to this clonotype: Germline is not matched at one junction end, which may reflect a read error. This beta chain appears as a stray read in a library generated for alpha chains; its size is not informative. This chain joins TRBV30 and TRBJ2-1; 7 positions match TRBD2. This CDR3 contains 11 residues. CDR1 is GTSNPN, CDR2 SVGIG, per germline (reference sequence). Here the CDR3 reads CAWTSSNEQFF. CDR3 sequence (DNA): TGTGCGTGGACTAGTTCCAATGAGCAGTTCTTC.

By sample share, this clonotype is medium-sized. Found in a library prepared for alpha chains, this beta chain is an off-target read, and its abundance has little meaning. V usage is TRBV4-3 and J usage is TRBJ2-3; no definite D call. The CDR3 has 14 amino acids. V was trimmed by 4 bases and J by 5 bases, leaving 13 bases between them. The germline V gene has CDR1 LGHNA and CDR2 YSLEER. CDR3 in amino acids: CASSLWASGDTQYF. DNA for the CDR3: TGCGCCAGCAGCCTTTGGGCGAGTGGAGATACGCAGTATTTT.

This clonotype was seen only a few times. This beta chain turned up in a library designed for alpha chains; as an off-target read, its abundance says little. The chain links TRBV3-1 to TRBJ2-7; 7 bases line up with TRBD1. Germline CDR1 and CDR2: LGHDT and YNNKEL (reference sequence). V gave up 2 bases and J gave up 0 bases; unmatched junction bases: 4. The CDR3 sequence is 15 residues long. CDR3 region: CASSQTSGGSYEQYF. The CDR3 DNA follows: TGTGCCAGCAGCCAAACCTCAGGGGGCTCCTACGAGCAGTACTTC.

The table lists this clonotype with many counts. This beta chain is an off-target read within a library intended for alpha chains, so its frequency means little. V gene TRBV6-5 combines with J gene TRBJ1-4; D perhaps matches TRBD1 (5 bases). Germline values: CDR1 MNHEY, CDR2 SVGAGI. Trimming cost V 2 bases and J 5 bases, with 24 bases left between them. This CDR3 comprises 19 residues. The CDR3 sequence: CASSYQYLMPGPQNEKLFF. In nucleotides, the CDR3 is TGTGCCAGCAGTTACCAGTACTTAATGCCGGGACCGCAGAATGAAAAACTGTTTTTT.

This clonotype ranks as medium-sized. This beta chain slipped into a library made for alpha chains as a stray read, so its size is not meaningful. The V call is TRBV4-1, the J call TRBJ1-5, with 7 positions matching TRBD1. After removal of 1 base from V and 1 base from J, the junction contained 4 bases not matched to a gene. The germline CDR1 and CDR2 sequences are MGHRA and YSYEKL. This CDR3 region has 16 residues. The CDR3: CASSQAPTGSNQPQHF. The CDR3 DNA reads as TGCGCCAGCAGCCAAGCCCCGACAGGGAGCAATCAGCCCCAGCATTTT.

This clonotype showed up many times. Since it is a stray read in a library aimed at alpha chains, this beta chain has a size that is not meaningful. The rearrangement links TRBV7-2 to TRBJ2-3; unclear D gene. V was shortened by 1 base and J by 4 bases, with 6 bases between the two germline ends. The germline V gene has CDR1 SGHTA and CDR2 FQGNSA. This CDR3 is 13 amino acids long. CDR3 loop: CASSLGPPDTQYF. In nucleotides, the CDR3 is TGTGCCAGCAGCTTAGGACCACCAGATACGCAGTATTTT.

Worth noting for this clonotype: The library was built for alpha chains, so this beta chain is an off-target read and its size means little. The V and J genes are TRBV28 and TRBJ2-7, with a possible D match to TRBD1 (6 bases). The V and J ends lost 4 bases and 0 bases respectively, with 16 bases between them. Germline V gene data show CDR1 as MDHEN and CDR2 as SYDVKM. The CDR3 extends over 16 amino acids. The CDR3 sequence: CASSSQGLPNSYEQYF. The CDR3 nucleotides read TGTGCCAGCAGTTCCCAGGGGCTACCTAACTCCTACGAGCAGTACTTC.

This clonotype came up a few times. Because this beta chain is a stray read in a library intended to capture alpha chains, its abundance should not be given much weight. The CDR3 coding sequence is TGCAGTGCTATCCCACGCAGGGAAGTTCACGAGCAGTACTTC. Its translation is CSAIPRREVHEQYF. The gene calls are TRBV20-1 and TRBJ2-7, with a possible D match to TRBD1 (5 bases). The CDR3 has 14 amino acids. Trimming shortened V by 4 bases and J by 5 bases, and 18 bases separated the two germline ends. From germline, CDR1 is DFQATT and CDR2 SNEGSKA (reference sequence).

Only a few counts were recorded for this clonotype. With the library built for alpha chains, this beta chain is off target and its frequency is not meaningful. This sequence joins TRBV19 and TRBJ1-5; perhaps TRBD1 as D (5 bases). V dropped 6 bases and J dropped 4 bases, with 10 bases sitting between them. This CDR3 is 13 amino acids long. Germline CDR1 LNHDA, CDR2 SQIVND (reference sequence). CDR3 coding DNA: TGTGCCAGTAGGACAGCCGTAAATCAGCCCCAGCATTTT. Translated, it gives CASRTAVNQPQHF.

This clonotype was found many times. This beta chain turned up in a library designed for alpha chains; as an off-target read, its abundance says little. The chain is built from TRBV6-2 or TRBV6-3 and TRBJ1-2; D is perhaps TRBD1 (6 bases). V gave up 5 bases and J gave up 4 bases, with 11 bases separating them. The CDR3 has 13 residues. Germline assignment: CDR1 MNHEY and CDR2 SVGEGT. The CDR3 region is CASSAGHLYGYTF. The CDR3 nucleotides are TGTGCCAGCAGTGCGGGACACCTCTATGGCTACACCTTC.

With regard to this clonotype: Little can be read into the size of this beta chain, an off-target read in a library designed for alpha chains. The chain recombines TRBV6-5 with TRBJ1-2; TRBD1 is a possible D gene (6 bases). The CDR3 spans 12 residues. The germline V gene encodes CDR1 MNHEY and CDR2 SVGAGI. Trimming took 6 bases from V and 4 from J, leaving 9 bases between them. CDR3 sequence: CASSTGIYGYTF. In nucleotides, the CDR3 is TGTGCCAGCAGCACAGGGATCTATGGCTACACCTTC.

This clonotype was seen repeatedly, ten times or more. Being off target in a library aimed at alpha chains, this beta chain has a size of little meaning. This chain uses TRBV6-6 with TRBJ2-1; 10 positions match TRBD2. Germline lookup yields CDR1 MNHNY and CDR2 SVGAGI (reference sequence). With V trimmed by 5 bases and J by 5 bases, 6 bases remained unmatched. This CDR3 has 15 amino acids. In DNA, the CDR3 is TGTGCCAGCAGTGACATAGCGGGGGGCGACAATGAGCAGTTCTTC. Translating it yields CASSDIAGGDNEQFF.

This clonotype came up many times. A library made for alpha chains picked up this beta chain off target, so its size means little. The V gene is TRBV7-9, the J gene TRBJ2-5, with D possibly TRBD2 on 6 matching bases. The V gene's germline CDR1 is SEHNR and CDR2 FQNEAQ (reference sequence). Trimming cost V 5 bases and J 1 base, with 14 bases left between them. This CDR3 spans 15 amino acids. Here the CDR3 DNA reads TGTGCCAGCAGCCACGAGGTGGGGGGCCAAGAGACCCAGTACTTC. Its translation: CASSHEVGGQETQYF.

This clonotype was observed many times. Within a library made for alpha chains, this beta chain is off target, and its count is uninformative. V usage is TRBV7-9 and J usage is TRBJ2-2, with 7 bases fitting TRBD1. The CDR3 covers 14 residues. CDR1 SEHNR and CDR2 FQNEAQ come from the germline V gene (reference sequence). Trimming cost V 5 bases and J 3 bases; bases outside gene matches: 3. CDR3 DNA sequence: TGTGCCAGCAGCACCGGACAGGACACCGGGGAGCTGTTTTTT. Translation: CASSTGQDTGELFF. Using reference TRBV7-9 and TRBJ2-2 for the parts outside the CDR3, the full variable domain is DTGVSQNPRHKITKRGQNVTFRCDPISEHNRLYWYRQTLGQGPEFLTYFQNEAQLEKSRLLSDRFSAERPKGSFSTLEIQRTEQGDSAMYLCASSTGQDTGELFFGEGSRLTVL.